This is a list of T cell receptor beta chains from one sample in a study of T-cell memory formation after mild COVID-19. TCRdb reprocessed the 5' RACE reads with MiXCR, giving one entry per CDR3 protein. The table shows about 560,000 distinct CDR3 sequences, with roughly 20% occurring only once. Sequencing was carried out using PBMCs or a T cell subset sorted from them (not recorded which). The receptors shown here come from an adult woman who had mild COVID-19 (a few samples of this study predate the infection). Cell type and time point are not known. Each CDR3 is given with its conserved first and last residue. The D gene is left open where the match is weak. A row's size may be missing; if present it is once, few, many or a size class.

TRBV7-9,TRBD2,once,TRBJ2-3,TGTGCCAGCAGCTTTAATCCGGGACTAGAGGCAGATACGCAGTATTTT,CASSFNPGLEADTQYF
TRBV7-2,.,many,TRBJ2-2,TGTGCCAGCAGCTTAGGTTCTGGGAAGACCGGGGAGCTGTTTTTT,CASSLGSGKTGELFF
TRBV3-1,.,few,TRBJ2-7,TGTGCCAGCAGCCCTGGGACTGCTACGCAGCAGTACTTC,CASSPGTATQQYF
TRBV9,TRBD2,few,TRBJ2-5,TGTGCCAGCAGCGCTAGCGGCCAAGAGACCCAGTACTTC,CASSASGQETQYF
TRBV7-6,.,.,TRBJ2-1,TGTGCCAGCAGCTCCCCGGGGCGGGGCAATGAGCAGTTCTTC,CASSSPGRGNEQFF
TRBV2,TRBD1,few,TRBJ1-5,TGTGCCAGCAGTGAAGCGCCGGGACAGAGCAATCAGCCCCAGCATTTT,CASSEAPGQSNQPQHF
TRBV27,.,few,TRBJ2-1,TGTGCCAGCAGTTGGGGGGCCCGCTACAATGAGCAGTTCTTC,CASSWGARYNEQFF
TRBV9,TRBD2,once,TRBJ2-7,TGTGCCAGCAGCGTAGGGACTAGCGGGAGCTACGAGCAGTACTTC,CASSVGTSGSYEQYF
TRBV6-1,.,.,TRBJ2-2,TGTGCCAGCAGTGTCGCACGGGCCTTTAGAACCACGAACACCGGGGAGCTGTTTTTT,CASSVARAFRTTNTGELFF
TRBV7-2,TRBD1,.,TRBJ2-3,TGTGCCAGCAGCCCGACAGGGGTGCAGTATTTT,CASSPTGVQYF
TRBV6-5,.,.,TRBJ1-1,TGTGCCAGCAGCTACCTCCCCCCGGGCCCCCGGTCGGACACTGAAGCTTTCTTT,CASSYLPPGPRSDTEAFF
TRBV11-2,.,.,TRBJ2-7,TGTGCCAGCAGTCGACCGCTGCATCCGAGTTTTTACGAGCAGTACTTC,CASSRPLHPSFYEQYF
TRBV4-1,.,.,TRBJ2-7,TGCGCCAGCAGCCAAGCCCTGACCCGGGACGGGACCTACGAGCAGTACTTC,CASSQALTRDGTYEQYF
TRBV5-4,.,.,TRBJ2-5,TGTGCCAGCAGCTGGACCGGAACGGGCGGGGAGAGAGAGACCCAGTACTTC,CASSWTGTGGERETQYF
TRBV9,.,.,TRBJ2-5,TGTGCCAGCAGCCCGCACGGGAGGACAGCCGGCGAGACCCAGTACTTC,CASSPHGRTAGETQYF
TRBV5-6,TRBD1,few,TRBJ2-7,TGTGCCAGCAGCCCATCCCCGGGACAGGCCTCCTACGAGCAGTACTTC,CASSPSPGQASYEQYF
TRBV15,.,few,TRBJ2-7,TGTGCCACCAGCAGGGGGGACTTCTACGAGCAGTACTTC,CATSRGDFYEQYF
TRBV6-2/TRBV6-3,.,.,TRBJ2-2,TGTGCCAGCAGTTACTTCGGACACTCCGTCGGGGAGCTGTTTTTT,CASSYFGHSVGELFF
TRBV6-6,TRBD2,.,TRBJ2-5,TGTGCCAGCCGGACTAGCGGGACCCAGTACTTC,CASRTSGTQYF
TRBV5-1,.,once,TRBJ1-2,TGCGCCAGCAGCCCGGACGGAGGGTCCTATGGCTACACCTTC,CASSPDGGSYGYTF
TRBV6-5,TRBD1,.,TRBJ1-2,TGTGCCAGCAGTTCAAGAGTAGTTAGAGGGGGACAGGTTCCCTATGGCTACACCTTC,CASSSRVVRGGQVPYGYTF
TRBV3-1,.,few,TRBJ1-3,TGTGCCAGCAGCCAAGAAACGGCTGGAAACACCATATATTTT,CASSQETAGNTIYF
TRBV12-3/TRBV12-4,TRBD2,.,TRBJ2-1,TGTGCCAGCAGCCGAGGGACTAGCCAGTTCTTC,CASSRGTSQFF
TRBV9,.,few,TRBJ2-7,TGTGCCAGCAGTGAAACCGGGACATCCTACGAGCAGTACTTC,CASSETGTSYEQYF
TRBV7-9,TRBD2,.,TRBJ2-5,TGTGCCAGCAGCTTTCCTAGCGGGAGGGCCGAGGTGACCCAGTACTTC,CASSFPSGRAEVTQYF
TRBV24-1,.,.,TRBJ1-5,TGTGCCGCACTGGGAAATCAGCCCCAGCATTTT,CAALGNQPQHF
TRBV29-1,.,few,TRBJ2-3,TGCAGCGTTTCAATGTCAGGATCCCGCGCAGATACGCAGTATTTT,CSVSMSGSRADTQYF
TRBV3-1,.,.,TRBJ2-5,TGTGCCAGCAGCCTAGGTTTGTCAGAGACCCAGTACTTC,CASSLGLSETQYF
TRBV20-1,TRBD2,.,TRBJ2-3,TGCAGTGCTAGATCAAGACTAGCGGGAGCAGATACGCAGTATTTT,CSARSRLAGADTQYF
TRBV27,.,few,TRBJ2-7,TGTGCCAGCAGTTTTTCACAGTTCGGGTACGAGCAGTACTTC,CASSFSQFGYEQYF
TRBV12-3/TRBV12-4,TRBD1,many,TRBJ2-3,TGTGCCAGCAGTTTATCGGGACAGATTAGCACAGATACGCAGTATTTT,CASSLSGQISTDTQYF
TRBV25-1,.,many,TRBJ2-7,TGTGCCAGCAGTGGGCCTAACTACGAGCAGTACTTC,CASSGPNYEQYF
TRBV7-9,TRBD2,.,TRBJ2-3,TGTGCCAGCAGCATCCCAGCGGGAGGGTTCCCAGATACGCAGTATTTT,CASSIPAGGFPDTQYF
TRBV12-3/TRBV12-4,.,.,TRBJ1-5,TGTGCCAGCAGTTTAAGTTGGGGCAGCAATCAGCCCCAGCATTTT,CASSLSWGSNQPQHF